The sequence of this T cell receptor beta chain was determined in a study of CD8 T cells in ankylosing spondylitis. TCRdb re-called the 5' RACE reads with MiXCR, one entry per CDR3 protein. The sample has just under 95,000 distinct CDR3 sequences, 8.5% to 9% seen once; the top ten hold over 4.5%. Trimming shortened V by 2 bases and J by 6 bases, and 18 bases separated the two germline ends. CDR3 length: 16 amino acids. Germline loops: CDR1 SGDLS, CDR2 YYNGEE. This clonotype has ten or more counts. What was sequenced was blood, either unsorted or a sorted T cell fraction (not recorded which). The genes are TRBV9 and TRBJ2-4; D gene uncertain. The receptor was isolated from a male donor with ankylosing spondylitis or in good health (not recorded which). This CDR3 reads CASSVGPTLTTNIQYF. The CDR3, as DNA: TGTGCCAGCAGCGTCGGGCCTACCCTAACAACAAACATTCAGTACTTC.